This T cell receptor beta chain derives from a study of T cell responses to AZD1222 COVID-19 vaccine. Study-wide points: Among the donors, most were white British and more were female, and clonal diversity was possibly underestimated.

Details on this clone: Its antigen is currently unknown.

V dropped 6 bases and J dropped 4 bases, with 15 bases sitting between them. Germline values: CDR1 KGHSH, CDR2 LQKENI. The CDR3 sequence is 14 residues long. This table comes from immunoSEQ multiplex PCR, and its TCRdb copy is limited to in-frame clones, with some not included. Of 150,000 to 200,000 clones detected, 85% to 95% appear once; the ten largest clones hold about 1%. The receptor was isolated from an adult in good health. This sequence joins TRBV18 and TRBJ1-1, with D possibly TRBD1 on 5 matching bases. Sequencing was performed on peripheral blood, taken on day 0 of AZD1222 vaccination. The DNA for the CDR3 is TGTGCCAGCTCCCCTGGGGGGGTGAGCACTGAAGCTTTCTTT. Protein product: CASSPGGVSTEAFF.